These 5 T cell receptor beta chains came from one sample sequenced in a study of cytomegalovirus exposure and HLA in healthy donors. Here immunoSEQ multiplex PCR was the method, and the copy in TCRdb shows in-frame clones only, minus some. The sample includes roughly 250,000 clones, approximately 84% of them seen just once. Sequenced: PBMCs. These receptors originate from a woman under 40 in good health and CMV-seropositive.

DNA for the CDR3: TGTGCCAGCAGCTTGGCCCTTCTGGGAGGCGATGAGCAGTTCTTC. This encodes CASSLALLGGDEQFF. This chain links TRBV5-6 with TRBJ2-1; D possibly corresponds to TRBD2 (6 bases). Germline-derived CDR1 and CDR2 are SGHDT and YYEEEE. The CDR3 has 15 residues. Trimming cost V 0 bases and J 8 bases, with 15 bases left between them.

The chain links TRBV5-6 to TRBJ1-4; tentatively, D is TRBD1 (6 bases). Germline V lookup: CDR1 SGHDT, CDR2 YYEEEE. Deletions cut 5 bases from V and 2 bases from J, with 13 bases between. The CDR3 is 15 residues long. CDR3 nucleotides: TGTGCCAGCAGTACTCAGGGGAGCACTAATGAAAAACTGTTTTTT. Its translation: CASSTQGSTNEKLFF.

To note about this clone: A read error may account for a junction end that differs from germline. This rearrangement joins TRBV19 to TRBJ1-4; 9 bases line up with TRBD1. The CDR3 is 14 amino acids. From germline, CDR1 is LNHDA and CDR2 SQIVND (reference sequence). The CDR3, as DNA: TGTGCCAGTAGTATGACAACAGGGGGCTTGGATTTTGTTTTT. Amino acids: CASSMTTGGLDFVF.

CDR3 sequence reads: CSVLGPGSYEQYF. For the CDR3, the DNA is TGCAGCGTCCTTGGCCCGGGCTCCTACGAGCAGTACTTC. The rearrangement links TRBV29-1 to TRBJ2-7, with unresolved D. CDR3 length: 13 amino acids. Trimming took 6 bases from V and 0 from J, leaving 12 bases between them. Germline values: CDR1 SQVTM, CDR2 ANQGSEA.

V and J are TRBV6-5 and TRBJ2-1, with 10 bases fitting TRBD1. The CDR3 has 15 residues. V lost 5 bases, J lost 9 bases, and 10 bases stayed unmatched. Looked up from germline, CDR1 is MNHEY and CDR2 is SVGAGI. The CDR3 region is CASSTMGQGIGEQFF. The CDR3 DNA reads as TGTGCCAGCAGTACGATGGGACAGGGGATAGGTGAGCAGTTCTTC.